This TCR beta chain is drawn from a study of T cell changes during pregnancy in multiple sclerosis. This clone has a handful of counts. Profiling relied on immunoSEQ multiplex PCR, and the TCRdb table lists in-frame clones only, not all of them. The sample lists 20,000 to 25,000 clones, around 93% occurring once. Unmatched junction bases numbered 14, after V lost 5 bases and J lost 3 bases. This CDR3 is 17 amino acids long. Germline-derived CDR1 and CDR2 are SGHTA and FQGNSA. The specimen comprised CD4+ T cells from peripheral blood mononuclear cells, sampled in the third trimester of pregnancy. The chain has TRBV7-2 and TRBJ2-7; TRBD2 aligns across 9 bases. This TCR came from a female donor with multiple sclerosis, enrolled in a pregnancy study. The chain's CDR3 is CASSPNPTGAGGYEQYF. The CDR3, as DNA: TGTGCCAGCAGCCCTAACCCGACGGGAGCGGGGGGCTACGAGCAGTACTTC. The full variable domain, in which reference TRBV7-2 and TRBJ2-7 provide the parts outside the CDR3, is GAGVSQSPSNKVTEKGKDVELRCDPISGHTALYWYRQSLGQGLEFLIYFQGNSAPDKSGLPSDRFSAERTGGSVSTLTIQRTQQEDSAVYLCASSPNPTGAGGYEQYFGPGTRLTVT.